These 11 T cell receptor beta chains were sequenced from one sample in a study of a mutant IDH1 vaccine in newly diagnosed glioma listed by TCRdb under 2021. This sample's time point label indicates: week 47, end of study. Every vaccine dose consisted of 300 ug of a 20-mer mutant IDH1 peptide in Montanide, administered subcutaneously together with topical imiquimod. The library was prepared using the immunoSEQ multiplex PCR assay. TCRdb took over this immuneACCESS table, retaining in-frame rearrangements with V and J assigned. Such tables are incomplete; in checked studies, under half of the missing clones stem from an unresolved V gene, and the remainder is unexplained. In all, the sample holds approximately 80,000 clones, and roughly four fifths of those were seen once. Around 5.3% of the sample rests with the top ten. Their cognate antigens are unknown. Sequencing was performed on PBMCs, taken from a glioma patient whose treatment included an IDH1 peptide vaccine. These receptors originate from a man aged 40-49 years with glioma.

The rearrangement links TRBV10-3 to TRBJ2-7; perhaps TRBD1 as D (5 bases). Between the trimmed V and J ends, which lost 0 bases and 2 bases, there was a span of 8 bases. CDR3 length: 14 amino acids. CDR1 and CDR2 from the germline V gene are ENHRY and SYGVKD. The CDR3 loop reads CAISESRQTYEQYF. The CDR3 DNA is TGTGCCATCAGTGAGTCCAGACAGACCTACGAGCAGTACTTC.

The gene calls are TRBV19 and TRBJ2-5; TRBD2 agrees at 7 bases. The end of the DNA fits TRBJ2-7 better, so the J call may be wrong. In germline, CDR1 is LNHDA, CDR2 SQIVND (reference sequence). The CDR3 sequence is 11 residues long. CDR3 nucleotide sequence: TGTGCCAGCGAGCGGGATTCCGAGCAGTACTTC. The encoded protein is CASERDSEQYF.

The chain has TRBV29-1 and TRBJ2-2, with 14 bases aligning to TRBD2. CDR1 and CDR2 from the germline V gene are SQVTM and ANQGSEA. With V trimmed by 2 bases and J by 8 bases, 4 bases remained unmatched. The CDR3 totals 15 residues. The CDR3 reads CSVEIGTSGSGELFF. The CDR3 DNA sequence: TGCAGCGTTGAAATAGGGACTAGCGGGAGTGGGGAGCTGTTTTTT.

In this sample, this clone turned up once. The rearrangement uses TRBV19 and TRBJ2-7, with D possibly called TRBD1 or TRBD2 (5 bases each). Per the germline V gene, CDR1 is LNHDA and CDR2 is SQIVND (reference sequence). V lost 1 base and J 3 bases, leaving 7 bases between the germline ends. The CDR3 has 13 residues. The CDR3 loop is CASSIGGYYEQYF. The CDR3 bases are TGTGCCAGTAGTATAGGGGGGTACTACGAGCAGTACTTC.

The chain links TRBV29-1 to TRBJ2-3; 8 bases agree with TRBD2. The CDR3 loop spans 13 amino acids. The junction had 4 bases not matched to a gene; V was cut back by 7 bases and J by 1 base. Per germline, CDR1 SQVTM and CDR2 ANQGSEA. The CDR3 loop is CSASGLGTDTQYF. For the CDR3, the DNA is TGCAGCGCTAGCGGGCTCGGCACAGATACGCAGTATTTT.

Of note for this clone: Other DNA sequences in the same sample also yield this CDR3. The chain combines TRBV19 with TRBJ2-1, with a tentative D call TRBD1 (6 bases). V was clipped by 9 bases and J by 1 base, with 16 bases between them. This CDR3 contains 15 residues. The V gene's germline CDR1 is LNHDA and CDR2 SQIVND (reference sequence). The CDR3: CASKADRSSYNEQFF. As DNA, the CDR3 is TGTGCCAGCAAAGCCGACAGGAGTTCCTACAATGAGCAGTTCTTC.

The rearrangement joins TRBV5-5 to TRBJ1-2, with D possibly being TRBD1 (6 bases). Trimming removed 4 bases at V and 5 bases at J, with 12 bases between. Germline lookup yields CDR1 SGHKS and CDR2 YYEKEE (reference sequence). There are 13 residues in the CDR3. As DNA, the CDR3 is TGTGCCAGCAGCCCTGACAGGCTTTATGGCTACACCTTC. This encodes CASSPDRLYGYTF.

This sequence joins TRBV7-2 and TRBJ2-3, with a tentative D call TRBD2 (6 bases). There are 17 residues in the CDR3. The germline CDR1 and CDR2 sequences are SGHTA and FQGNSA. Trimming cost V 4 bases and J 3 bases, with 20 bases left between them. The CDR3: CASSSRRTGVRTDTQYF. The CDR3 coding sequence is TGTGCCAGCAGCTCACGCCGCACGGGGGTGAGAACAGATACGCAGTATTTT.

This clone was detected only once. The chain uses TRBV29-1 and TRBJ2-1, with 7 bases identical to TRBD1. The CDR3 totals 12 residues. Germline V gene sequence: CDR1 SQVTM, CDR2 ANQGSEA. J was trimmed by 8 bases and V by 7 bases; bases with no gene match: 8. The CDR3 protein is CSGGYRGDEQFF. The CDR3, as DNA: TGCAGCGGTGGATACAGGGGCGATGAGCAGTTCTTC.

The chain uses TRBV29-1 and TRBJ2-5; 11 bases match TRBD2. The CDR3 covers 13 residues. V shed 7 bases, J shed 9 bases, and the junction held 10 bases outside the gene matches. CDR1 and CDR2 from the germline V gene are SQVTM and ANQGSEA. CDR3 bases: TGCAGCGCTCCGGGACTAGCGGAACGGGCCCAGTACTTC. This codes for CSAPGLAERAQYF.

The gene calls are TRBV29-1 and TRBJ1-2; no clear D. The CDR3 has 12 residues. The V end lost 2 bases, the J end lost 5 bases, and 9 bases lay between the germline ends. Germline CDR1 and CDR2: SQVTM and ANQGSEA. CDR3 sequence: CSVELPSYGYTF. In nucleotides, the CDR3 is TGCAGCGTTGAATTACCGTCTTATGGCTACACCTTC.